The 4 T cell receptor beta chains listed next were all sequenced from one sample in a study of blood T cells in healthy people across ages. A sample-barcoded 5' primer and a J-beta primer mix were used in a second PCR of about 6 to 11 cycles. MiXCR was run by TCRdb on the 5' RACE reads, yielding one entry per CDR3 protein. Among 1.2 million to 1.5 million distinct CDR3 sequences listed, roughly 40% were seen once. What was sequenced was blood. The origin of the receptors is a woman aged 18 to 35 in good health.

This clonotype was picked up a small number of times. The chain links TRBV20-1 to TRBJ2-7, with 12 positions matching TRBD2. V lost 6 bases to trimming and J lost 0 bases; unmatched junction nucleotides: 3. CDR1 DFQATT and CDR2 SNEGSKA come from the germline V gene (reference sequence). This CDR3 is 14 amino acids long. This CDR3 is CSAPGLAGSYEQYF. CDR3 DNA sequence: TGCAGTGCACCGGGACTAGCGGGCTCCTACGAGCAGTACTTC.

This chain uses TRBV9 with TRBJ1-2, with D tentatively TRBD1 (6 bases). Germline values: CDR1 SGDLS, CDR2 YYNGEE. The CDR3 extends over 14 amino acids. V lost 2 bases, J lost 3 bases, and 11 bases lay in between. CDR3 sequence: CASSVLPGDYGYTF. The CDR3 DNA is TGTGCCAGCAGCGTCCTCCCAGGGGACTATGGCTACACCTTC.

This sequence joins TRBV27 and TRBJ2-7; D remains unclear. Trimming took 5 bases from V and 6 from J, leaving 14 bases between them. There are 13 residues in the CDR3. Germline values: CDR1 MNHEY, CDR2 SMNVEV (reference sequence). The CDR3 spells CASSPSTGFEQYF. The CDR3 DNA sequence: TGTGCCAGCAGTCCCTCGACGGGTTTCGAGCAGTACTTC.

This clonotype was seen only a few times. The chain is built from TRBV5-1 and TRBJ2-2, with D tentatively TRBD2 (6 bases). Looked up from germline, CDR1 is SGHRS and CDR2 is YFSETQ. The CDR3 length is 15 residues. Trimming pared 4 bases from V and 1 base from J, leaving 11 bases between. The CDR3 coding sequence is TGCGCCAGCAGCCCGCTAGCGTGGAACACCGGGGAGCTGTTTTTT. Translation: CASSPLAWNTGELFF.